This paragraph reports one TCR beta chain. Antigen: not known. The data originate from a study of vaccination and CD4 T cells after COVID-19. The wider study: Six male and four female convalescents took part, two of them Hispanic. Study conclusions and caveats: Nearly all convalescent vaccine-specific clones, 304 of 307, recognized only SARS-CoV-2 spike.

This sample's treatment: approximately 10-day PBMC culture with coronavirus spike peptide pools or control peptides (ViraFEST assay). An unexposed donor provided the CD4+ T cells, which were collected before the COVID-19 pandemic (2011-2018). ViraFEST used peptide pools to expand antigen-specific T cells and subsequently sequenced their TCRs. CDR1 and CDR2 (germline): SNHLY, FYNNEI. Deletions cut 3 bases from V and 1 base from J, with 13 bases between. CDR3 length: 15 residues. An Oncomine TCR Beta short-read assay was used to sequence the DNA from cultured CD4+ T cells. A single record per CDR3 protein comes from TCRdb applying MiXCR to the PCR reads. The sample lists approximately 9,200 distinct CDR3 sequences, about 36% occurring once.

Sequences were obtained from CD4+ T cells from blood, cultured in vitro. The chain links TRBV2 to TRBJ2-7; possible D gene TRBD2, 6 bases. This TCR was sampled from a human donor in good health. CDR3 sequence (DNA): TGTGCCAGCAGTGAGCGGGACGTAAAGTCCTACGAGCAGTACTTC. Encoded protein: CASSERDVKSYEQYF.